This T cell receptor (beta chain) stems from a study of follicular helper T cells after annual influenza vaccination. Time point defined: 2015-2016 season, pre-vaccination. Adults received seasonal inactivated influenza vaccine, with sorted blood CD4 subsets sequenced before and after. The CDR3 sequence is 17 residues long. The germline gives CDR1 LGHNA, CDR2 YSLEER. The junction had 3 bases not matched to a gene; V was cut back by 0 bases and J by 1 base. Assay: immunoSEQ multiplex PCR; the TCRdb copy retains only in-frame clones and omits some. Altogether around 10,000 clones are present, 65% to 85% being singletons, with the ten largest covering more than 3.5%.

Here the sequenced sample was CXCR5+ CD38- circulating T follicular helper cells from blood, taken on the day of influenza vaccination. Subset in this sample: circulating Tfh, non-naive CD4+CXCR5+PD-1+ (ICOS+CD38+ or ICOS-CD38-). The chain carries TRBV4-3 and TRBJ2-2; 9 nucleotides line up with TRBD1. The receptor was derived from an adult who received the influenza vaccine. The CDR3 nucleotides are TGCGCCAGCAGCCAAGACATGACAGGGGGGAACACCGGGGAGCTGTTTTTT. It codes for CASSQDMTGGNTGELFF.